The present T cell receptor beta chain was sequenced within a study of tumor-infiltrating lymphocytes in oesophageal squamous cell carcinoma. TCRdb called the PCR reads again in MiXCR, with one record for every CDR3 protein. The sample carries 15,000 to 20,000 distinct CDR3 sequences, just under 40% recorded once. With 2 bases clipped from V and 7 bases from J, the junction kept 5 bases outside the gene matches. The CDR3 totals 14 residues. CDR1 SGHVS and CDR2 FNYEAQ come from the germline V gene. This clonotype was detected a few times. This chain joins TRBV7-6 and TRBJ2-1; 7 bases map to TRBD1. The TCR sequence derives from a male donor with esophageal squamous cell carcinoma. Sample: esophageal tumor tissue. The CDR3 sequence is CASSLTQGENEQFF. The CDR3 nucleotides are TGTGCCAGCAGCTTAACCCAGGGGGAAAATGAGCAGTTCTTC.